This T cell receptor beta chain was sequenced for a study of T-cell reconstitution after alpha-beta-depleted transplantation in children. The germline V gene encodes CDR1 SQVTM and CDR2 ANQGSEA. The CDR3 spans 11 residues. The V and J ends lost 5 bases and 8 bases respectively, with 10 bases between them. Unique molecular identifiers were incorporated when the TCRbeta library was constructed. TCRdb re-called the PCR reads with MiXCR, one entry per CDR3 protein. The sample shows hundreds of thousands of distinct CDR3 sequences, roughly 13% of them seen only once. This clonotype was counted at least ten times.

Sequencing was performed on PBMCs, taken before TCRalphabeta/CD19-depleted stem cell transplant. The V gene is TRBV29-1, the J gene TRBJ2-1; perhaps TRBD2 as D (5 bases). This sequence originates from a girl aged 2 to 9 with congenital amegakaryocytic thrombocytopenia, due to receive a stem cell transplant. DNA for the CDR3: TGCAGCGTTCAAGGGAGCGATGAGCAGTTCTTC. This gives the protein CSVQGSDEQFF.